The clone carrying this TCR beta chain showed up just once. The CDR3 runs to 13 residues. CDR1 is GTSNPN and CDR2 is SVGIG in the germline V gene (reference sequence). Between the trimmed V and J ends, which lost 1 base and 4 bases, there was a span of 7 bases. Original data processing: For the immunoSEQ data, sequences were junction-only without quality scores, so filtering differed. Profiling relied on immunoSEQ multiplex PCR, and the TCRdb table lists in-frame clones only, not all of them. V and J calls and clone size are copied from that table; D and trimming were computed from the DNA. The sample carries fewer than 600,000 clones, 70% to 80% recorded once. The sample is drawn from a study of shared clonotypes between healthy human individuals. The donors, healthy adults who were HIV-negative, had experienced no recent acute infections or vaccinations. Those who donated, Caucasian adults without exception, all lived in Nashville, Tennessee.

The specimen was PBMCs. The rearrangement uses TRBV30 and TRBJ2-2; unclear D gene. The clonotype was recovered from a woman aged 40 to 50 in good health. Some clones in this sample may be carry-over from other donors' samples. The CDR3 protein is CAWSDWATGELFF. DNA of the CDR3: TGTGCCTGGAGTGACTGGGCCACCGGGGAGCTGTTTTTT.